This TCR beta chain was found in a study of blood T cells in healthy people across ages. This clonotype was seen more than once but under ten times. No fewer than 7 million PBMCs went into each sample. Germline CDR1 is KGHDR and CDR2 is SFDVKD. Trimming left V 5 bases short and J 1 base short, with 8 bases between. This CDR3 spans 14 amino acids. It was with a sample-barcoded 5' primer and a J-beta primer mix that a second PCR of roughly 7 to 12 cycles was run. From the 5' RACE reads, TCRdb called clonotypes with MiXCR, one entry per CDR3 protein. The table shows about 1 million distinct CDR3 sequences, with around 43% occurring only once.

This sequence originates from a woman in her fifties or sixties in good health. The chain recombines TRBV24-1 with TRBJ2-1; D is possibly TRBD1 (5 bases). The sample was blood. In nucleotides, the CDR3 is TGTGCCACCAGTGGGACAAGATCCTACAATGAGCAGTTCTTC. As protein: CATSGTRSYNEQFF.